This entry describes one TCR beta chain. What it recognizes is unknown. TCRbeta library construction was performed incorporating unique molecular identifiers. A single record per CDR3 protein comes from TCRdb applying MiXCR to the PCR reads. The table has about 640,000 distinct CDR3 sequences, roughly 13% seen once. The sample belongs to a study of T-cell reconstitution after alpha-beta-depleted transplantation in children. The study, taken as a whole, reports: Surviving thymic progenitors and recipient T cells were the source of high TCRbeta diversity at day 60 in some patients.

The CDR3 spans 14 residues. Trimming removed 7 bases from V and 2 bases from J; junction bases left unmatched: 8. From germline, CDR1 is DFQATT and CDR2 SNEGSKA (reference sequence). Sample: PBMCs, mostly from graft donor cells, taken 360 days after TCRalphabeta/CD19-depleted stem cell transplant. The rearrangement uses TRBV20-1 and TRBJ2-3; 8 bases are shared with TRBD1. The receptor was isolated from a male patient under 18 who had a stem cell transplant for acute myeloid leukemia, so the T cells may come from the graft donor. CDR3 protein: CSVTRGPYTDTQYF. CDR3 in DNA: TGCAGTGTTACCAGGGGGCCCTACACAGATACGCAGTATTTT.